This is a list of T cell receptor beta chains from one sample in a study of shared clonotypes between healthy human individuals. Clones were sequenced by immunoSEQ multiplex PCR, and TCRdb holds only the in-frame ones, with some missing. Seen here are a few million clones, around 94% observed once, and the top ten hold 0.11% to 0.15%. Sequencing used naive CD4+ T cells sorted from blood. The receptors were sampled from a man between 18 and 29 years old in good health. CDR3s include the opening cysteine and the closing phenylalanine or tryptophan. The D gene is left open where the match is weak.

TRBV10-2	-	TRBJ2-5	CASRGATPETQYF
TRBV5-6	TRBD1	TRBJ1-4	CASSLQGPRTNEKLFF
TRBV5-1	-	TRBJ2-3	CASSGGTDTQYF
TRBV7-2	-	TRBJ1-2	CASRTGPLNYGYTF
TRBV10-3	TRBD1	TRBJ1-2	CAISVSGDSYGYTF
TRBV7-9	TRBD2	TRBJ2-3	CASTPGLEQYF
TRBV6-1	-	TRBJ1-1	CASSEARGRTEAFF
TRBV6-5	-	TRBJ2-3	CASRTGTRDTQYF
TRBV7-9	-	TRBJ2-7	CASGMAEQYF
TRBV4-3	-	TRBJ1-3	CASSQGGLTGQPGNTIYF
TRBV29-1	-	TRBJ2-5	CSVTRDRETQYF
TRBV5-4	TRBD1	TRBJ2-3	CASSPDRSTDTQYF
TRBV6-6	TRBD1	TRBJ2-2	CASSHSGTAVPGELFF
TRBV27	-	TRBJ2-7	CASSLIPHGPVSYEQYF
TRBV18	-	TRBJ1-2	CASSPPLQAGKDGYTF